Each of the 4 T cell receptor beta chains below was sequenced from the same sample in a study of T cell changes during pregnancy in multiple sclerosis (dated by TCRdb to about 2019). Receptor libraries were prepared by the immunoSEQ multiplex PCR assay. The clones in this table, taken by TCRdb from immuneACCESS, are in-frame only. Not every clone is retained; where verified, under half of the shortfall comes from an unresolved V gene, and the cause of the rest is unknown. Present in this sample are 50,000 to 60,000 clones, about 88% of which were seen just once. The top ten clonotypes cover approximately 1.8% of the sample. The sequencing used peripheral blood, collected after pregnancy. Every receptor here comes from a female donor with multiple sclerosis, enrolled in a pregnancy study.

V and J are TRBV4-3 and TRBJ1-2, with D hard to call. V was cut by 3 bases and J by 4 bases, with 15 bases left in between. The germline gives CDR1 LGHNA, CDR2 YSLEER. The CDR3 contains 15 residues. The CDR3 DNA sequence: TGCGCCAGCAGCCAGTCACCCCTCGAGGGCTATGGCTACACCTTC. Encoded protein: CASSQSPLEGYGYTF.

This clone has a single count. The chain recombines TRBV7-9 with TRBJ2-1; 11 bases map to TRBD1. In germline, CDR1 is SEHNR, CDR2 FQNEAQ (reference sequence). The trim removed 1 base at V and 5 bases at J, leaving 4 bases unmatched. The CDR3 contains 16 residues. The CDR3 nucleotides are TGTGCCAGCAGCTTAGGGGACAGGGGGATGAACAATGAGCAGTTCTTC. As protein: CASSLGDRGMNNEQFF.

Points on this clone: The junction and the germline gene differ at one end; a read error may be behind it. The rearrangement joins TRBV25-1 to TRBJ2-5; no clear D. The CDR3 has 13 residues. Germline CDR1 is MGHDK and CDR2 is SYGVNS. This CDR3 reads CASSVTDQGTQYF. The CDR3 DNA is TGTGCCAGCAGTGTAACAGACCAAGGGACCCAGTACTTC.

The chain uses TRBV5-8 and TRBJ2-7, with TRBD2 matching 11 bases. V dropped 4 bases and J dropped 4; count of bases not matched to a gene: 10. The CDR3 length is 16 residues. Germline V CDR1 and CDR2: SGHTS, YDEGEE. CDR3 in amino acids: CASSPFGTSGGYEQYF. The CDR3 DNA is TGTGCCAGCAGCCCGTTCGGGACTAGCGGTGGATACGAGCAGTACTTC.